The 27 T cell receptor beta chains in this list originate from one sample, sequenced in a study of CD8+ T cells in alopecia areata. Following RNA extraction, reverse transcription yielded cDNA that acted as the sequencing template. Sequencing used immunoSEQ multiplex PCR; TCRdb keeps in-frame clones, though not all of them. The profile covers 150,000 to 160,000 clones, with around 50% appearing a single time and 15% to 20% taken by the ten largest. This specimen consisted of CD8+ T cells sorted from blood, obtained at week 0. These receptors all stem from a human donor with alopecia areata.

With regard to this clone: The same CDR3 also results from other DNA sequences found in this sample. The genes are TRBV6-6 and TRBJ2-7; 9 bases fit TRBD1. The CDR3 totals 14 residues. J gave up 3 bases and V 0 bases, and 0 bases lay outside the gene matches. Germline assignment: CDR1 MNHNY and CDR2 SVGAGI (reference sequence). CDR3 nucleotide sequence: TGTGCCAGCAGTTACTCGACAGGGGGCTACGAGCAGTACTTC. This codes for CASSYSTGGYEQYF.

This clone was found a few times. The CDR3 sequence is CAISESIKADTQYF. CDR3 nucleotide sequence: TGTGCCATCAGTGAGTCGATTAAGGCAGATACGCAGTATTTT. This chain links TRBV10-3 with TRBJ2-3, with unresolved D. CDR1 and CDR2 (germline): ENHRY, SYGVKD. The CDR3 length is 14 residues. V was cut by 0 bases and J by 4 bases, with 8 bases left in between.

The rearrangement joins TRBV30 to TRBJ1-4; D is ambiguous. V was trimmed by 2 bases and J by 8 bases, leaving 9 bases between them. Germline-derived CDR1 and CDR2 are GTSNPN and SVGIG (reference sequence). The CDR3 loop spans 12 amino acids. The CDR3 sequence is CAWSPVEEKLFF. In DNA, the CDR3 is TGTGCCTGGAGTCCTGTCGAGGAAAAACTGTTTTTT.

The genes are TRBV13 and TRBJ2-7; no clear D gene. The CDR3 extends over 14 amino acids. V was pared by 5 bases and J by 3 bases, with 14 bases between. Per germline, CDR1 PRHDT and CDR2 FYEKMQ (reference sequence). The CDR3 protein is CASSPRSRVYEQYF. The CDR3 DNA reads TGTGCCAGCAGCCCGAGGTCAAGGGTCTACGAGCAGTACTTC.

The V and J genes are TRBV27 and TRBJ2-1; 8 bases line up with TRBD1. Germline V gene lookup returns CDR1 MNHEY and CDR2 SMNVEV (reference sequence). J lost 6 bases, V lost 0 bases, and 7 bases had no gene match. This CDR3 spans 16 amino acids. CDR3 amino acids: CASSLSGTGPGNEQFF. CDR3 nucleotides: TGTGCCAGCAGTTTATCCGGGACAGGTCCCGGCAATGAGCAGTTCTTC.

The rearrangement uses TRBV20-1 and TRBJ1-1; D is unresolved. The CDR3 is made up of 9 amino acids. Germline CDR1 DFQATT, CDR2 SNEGSKA (reference sequence). The V and J ends lost 1 base and 8 bases respectively, with 2 bases between them. The CDR3 sequence: CSARAEAFF. The CDR3 bases are TGCAGTGCTAGAGCAGAAGCTTTCTTT.

The chain has TRBV27 and TRBJ2-1, with a possible D match to TRBD2 (5 bases). Trimming removed 2 bases at V and 5 bases at J, with 7 bases between. Germline V lookup: CDR1 MNHEY, CDR2 SMNVEV (reference sequence). The CDR3 consists of 13 residues. The CDR3 protein is CASSLGADNEQFF. The CDR3 DNA sequence: TGTGCCAGCAGTTTAGGAGCGGACAATGAGCAGTTCTTC.

V gene TRBV30 combines with J gene TRBJ1-1, with no clear D. This CDR3 spans 13 amino acids. CDR1 GTSNPN and CDR2 SVGIG come from the germline V gene (reference sequence). Between the trimmed V and J ends, which lost 3 bases and 3 bases, there was a span of 11 bases. The CDR3, as DNA: TGTGCCTGGAGCGTTACAGTGGACACTGAAGCTTTCTTT. Its translation: CAWSVTVDTEAFF.

This clone was recorded a few times. The identical CDR3 is also encoded by other nucleotide sequences in the sample. The genes are TRBV29-1 and TRBJ2-3; TRBD2 matches at 8 bases. Germline lookup yields CDR1 SQVTM and CDR2 ANQGSEA. There are 14 residues in the CDR3. J lost 2 bases, V lost 3 bases, and 4 bases had no gene match. DNA for the CDR3: TGCAGCGTTGAGATAGCGGGGTCCACAGATACGCAGTATTTT. Its protein is CSVEIAGSTDTQYF.

The V and J genes are TRBV13 and TRBJ2-7, with TRBD1 matching over 12 bases. Germline CDR1 PRHDT, CDR2 FYEKMQ (reference sequence). This CDR3 region has 16 residues. The junction had 10 bases not matched to a gene; V was cut back by 5 bases and J by 5 bases. The CDR3 bases are TGTGCCAGCAGCCCCCCGGGACAGGGGGCGGTCGACGAGCAGTACTTC. Its protein product is CASSPPGQGAVDEQYF.

This clone showed up just a few times. V and J are TRBV7-2 and TRBJ1-5, with D unresolved. The ends were cut back, 4 bases at V and 1 base at J, with 8 bases in the middle. The CDR3 extends over 14 amino acids. The germline gives CDR1 SGHTA, CDR2 FQGNSA. The CDR3 region has the DNA TGTGCCAGCAGCTGGGCGGGGAGCAATCAGCCCCAGCATTTT. It translates to CASSWAGSNQPQHF.

The V and J genes are TRBV12-5 and TRBJ2-1, with D hard to call. V lost 2 bases, J lost 4 bases, and 6 bases lay in between. The germline gives CDR1 LGHNT, CDR2 FRNRAP. The CDR3 is made up of 13 amino acids. The CDR3 sequence is CASGLIQYNEQFF. CDR3 DNA sequence: TGTGCTAGTGGTTTGATACAGTACAATGAGCAGTTCTTC.

This clone appeared a few times. This chain links TRBV16 with TRBJ1-2, with D unresolved. Germline V CDR1 and CDR2: KGHSY, FQNENV. The V end was cut by 0 bases, the J end by 6 bases, with 5 bases between. There are 12 residues in the CDR3. The DNA of the CDR3 is TGTGCCAGCAGCCAATCACGGGATGGCTACACCTTC. Translated, it gives CASSQSRDGYTF. Full variable domain (outside the CDR3, taken from reference TRBV16 and TRBJ1-2): GEEVAQTPKHLVRGEGQKAKLYCAPIKGHSYVFWYQQVLKNEFKFLISFQNENVFDETGMPKERFSAKCLPNSPCSLEIQATKLEDSAVYFCASSQSRDGYTFGSGTRLTVV.

This rearrangement joins TRBV4-3 to TRBJ2-1, with 10 bases lining up with TRBD2. The length of the CDR3 is 16 residues. Trimming cost V 1 base and J 6 bases; bases outside gene matches: 6. CDR1 and CDR2 from the germline V gene are LGHNA and YSLEER. CDR3: CASSQGPSGGSNEQFF. CDR3 bases: TGCGCCAGCAGCCAAGGACCTAGCGGGGGATCCAATGAGCAGTTCTTC.

This sequence joins TRBV11-2 and TRBJ1-2; no firm D call. V lost 0 bases and J 4 bases, leaving 12 bases between the germline ends. CDR1 SGHAT and CDR2 FQNNGV come from the germline V gene. The CDR3 extends over 15 amino acids. The CDR3 protein is CASSLDKGILYGYTF. The DNA of the CDR3 is TGTGCCAGCAGCTTAGATAAAGGGATCCTCTATGGCTACACCTTC.

A single count supports this clone. The genes are TRBV2 and TRBJ1-1; TRBD1 matches at 8 bases. The germline V gene encodes CDR1 SNHLY and CDR2 FYNNEI. CDR3 length equals 13 residues. V lost 10 bases and J lost 7; bases outside the gene matches: 11. The CDR3 DNA is TGTGCCACCCCTACGACAGGGGTAGTTGAAGCTTTCTTT. It translates to CATPTTGVVEAFF.

The gene calls are TRBV30 and TRBJ1-5; D is possibly TRBD1 (6 bases). Trimming stripped 0 bases from V and 3 bases from J, with 12 bases between. CDR1 is GTSNPN, CDR2 SVGIG, per germline (reference sequence). This CDR3 is built from 15 residues. The CDR3 DNA is TGTGCCTGGAGTGTATCAGGGGACAACAATCAGCCCCAGCATTTT. Amino acids: CAWSVSGDNNQPQHF.

The V call is TRBV5-4, the J call TRBJ2-7; D is possibly TRBD1 (7 bases). Germline V gene data show CDR1 as SGHNT and CDR2 as YYREEE (reference sequence). The CDR3 totals 15 residues. Trimming cost V 0 bases and J 4 bases, with 14 bases left between them. The CDR3 loop is CASSLDPQGGYEQYF. DNA of the CDR3: TGTGCCAGCAGCTTGGATCCTCAGGGGGGATACGAGCAGTACTTC.

This chain joins TRBV5-8 and TRBJ2-5; a possible D gene is TRBD1 (5 bases). V was trimmed by 0 bases and J by 3 bases, leaving 9 bases between them. Germline CDR1 SGHTS, CDR2 YDEGEE. The CDR3 has 14 amino acids. CDR3 sequence (DNA): TGTGCCAGCAGCTTGGCGGGCAGGGAAGAGACCCAGTACTTC. It is translated as CASSLAGREETQYF.

This clone was picked up a small number of times. The chain has TRBV6-6 and TRBJ1-1, with 8 positions matching TRBD1. V lost 5 bases and J lost 4; bases outside the gene matches: 3. The CDR3 length is 13 residues. CDR1 is MNHNY, CDR2 SVGAGI, per germline (reference sequence). As DNA, the CDR3 is TGTGCCAGCAGTCCGACAGGGGCCACTGAAGCTTTCTTT. Residues: CASSPTGATEAFF.

V is TRBV9 and J is TRBJ2-5; a possible D gene is TRBD2 (6 bases). The ends were cut back, 4 bases at V and 1 base at J, with 17 bases in the middle. The CDR3 extends over 16 amino acids. Germline CDR1 is SGDLS and CDR2 is YYNGEE. The CDR3 is CASSRGGNGGQETQYF. Written as DNA, the CDR3 is TGTGCCAGCAGCCGCGGAGGGAACGGGGGCCAAGAGACCCAGTACTTC.

DNA for the CDR3: TGTGCCTGGAGTGTTAGCGGGACAGGGGAGACCCAGTACTTC. This gives the protein CAWSVSGTGETQYF. This chain links TRBV30 with TRBJ2-5, with a possible D match to TRBD1 (9 bases). Trimming cost V 0 bases and J 5 bases, with 13 bases left between them. This CDR3 is built from 14 residues. CDR1 is GTSNPN, CDR2 SVGIG, per germline (reference sequence).

The CDR3, as DNA: TGTGCCTGGAGTGTACAGGGTTTCAGGAGCAATCAGCCCCAGCATTTT. It is translated as CAWSVQGFRSNQPQHF. The chain uses TRBV30 and TRBJ1-5, with D possibly being TRBD1 (6 bases). The germline CDR1 and CDR2 sequences are GTSNPN and SVGIG (reference sequence). Trimming shortened V by 0 bases and J by 1 base, and 13 bases separated the two germline ends. The CDR3 totals 16 residues.

The chain is built from TRBV7-9 and TRBJ1-1, with 11 bases aligning to TRBD1. This CDR3 has 14 amino acids. The junction had 0 bases not matched to a gene; V was cut back by 5 bases and J by 1 base. Germline V lookup: CDR1 SEHNR, CDR2 FQNEAQ (reference sequence). CDR3 residues: CASSGQGANTEAFF. The CDR3 DNA sequence: TGTGCCAGCAGCGGACAGGGGGCGAACACTGAAGCTTTCTTT.

The chain uses TRBV9 and TRBJ2-3, with D tentatively TRBD2 (5 bases). Germline V gene sequence: CDR1 SGDLS, CDR2 YYNGEE. The CDR3 is 16 amino acids. The V end lost 3 bases, the J end lost 1 base, and 15 bases lay between the germline ends. This CDR3 is CASSAPGRSRTDTQYF. The CDR3 DNA reads TGTGCCAGCAGCGCCCCGGGAAGGTCCCGCACAGATACGCAGTATTTT. Full variable domain (outside the CDR3, taken from reference TRBV9 and TRBJ2-3): DSGVTQTPKHLITATGQRVTLRCSPRSGDLSVYWYQQSLDQGLQFLIQYYNGEERAKGNILERFSAQQFPDLHSELNLSSLELGDSALYFCASSAPGRSRTDTQYFGPGTRLTVL.

V usage is TRBV4-3 and J usage is TRBJ1-6; D uncertain. V lost 0 bases and J lost 5, with 8 bases in between. The V gene's germline CDR1 is LGHNA and CDR2 YSLEER. This CDR3 contains 15 residues. The chain's CDR3 is CASSQDAQDNSPLHF. The DNA for the CDR3 is TGCGCCAGCAGCCAAGATGCCCAGGATAATTCACCCCTCCACTTT.

This clone was seen only a few times. J is TRBJ2-2 and V is TRBV19; D may be TRBD2 (5 bases). The CDR3 sequence is 15 residues long. CDR1 LNHDA and CDR2 SQIVND come from the germline V gene (reference sequence). Trimming pared 7 bases from V and 5 bases from J, leaving 17 bases between. CDR3 coding DNA: TGTGCCAGTACCATGAGAGGGCGAAGAACCGGGGAGCTGTTTTTT. Its protein product is CASTMRGRRTGELFF. The full variable domain, completed using reference TRBV19 and TRBJ2-2, is DGGITQSPKYLFRKEGQNVTLSCEQNLNHDAMYWYRQDPGQGLRLIYYSQIVNDFQKGDIAEGYSVSREKKESFPLTVTSAQKNPTAFYLCASTMRGRRTGELFFGEGSRLTVL.